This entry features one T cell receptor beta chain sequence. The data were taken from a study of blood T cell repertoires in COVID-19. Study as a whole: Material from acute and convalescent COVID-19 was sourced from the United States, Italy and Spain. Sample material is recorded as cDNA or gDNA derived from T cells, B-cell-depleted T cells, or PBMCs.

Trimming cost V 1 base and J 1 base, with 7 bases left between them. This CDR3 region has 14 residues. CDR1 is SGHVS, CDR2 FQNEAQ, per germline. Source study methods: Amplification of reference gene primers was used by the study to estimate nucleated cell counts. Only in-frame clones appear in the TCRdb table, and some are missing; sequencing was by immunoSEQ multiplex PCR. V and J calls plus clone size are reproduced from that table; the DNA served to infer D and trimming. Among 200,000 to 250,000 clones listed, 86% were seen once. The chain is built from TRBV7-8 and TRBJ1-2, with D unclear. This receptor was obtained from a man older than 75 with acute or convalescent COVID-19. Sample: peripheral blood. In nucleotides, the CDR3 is TGTGCCAGCAGCTTAGAAGGCGGTAACTATGGCTACACCTTC. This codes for CASSLEGGNYGYTF.